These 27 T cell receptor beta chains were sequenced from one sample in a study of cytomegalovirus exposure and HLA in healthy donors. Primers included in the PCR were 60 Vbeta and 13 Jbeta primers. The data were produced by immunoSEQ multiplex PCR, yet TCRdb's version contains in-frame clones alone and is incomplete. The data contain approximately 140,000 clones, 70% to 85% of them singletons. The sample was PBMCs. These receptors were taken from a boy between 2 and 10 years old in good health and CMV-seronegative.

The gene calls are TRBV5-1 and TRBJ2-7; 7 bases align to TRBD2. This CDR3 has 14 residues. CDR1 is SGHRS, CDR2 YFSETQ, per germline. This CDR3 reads CASGLGGRDYEQYV. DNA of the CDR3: TGCGCCAGCGGCTTGGGAGGGAGAGACTACGAGCAGTACGTC.

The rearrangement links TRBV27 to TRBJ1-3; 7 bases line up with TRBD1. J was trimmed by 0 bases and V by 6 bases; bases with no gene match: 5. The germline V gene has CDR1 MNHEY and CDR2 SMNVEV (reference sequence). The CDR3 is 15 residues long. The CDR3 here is CASRLDRDSGNTIYF. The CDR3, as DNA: TGTGCCAGCAGGCTCGACAGGGACTCTGGAAACACCATATATTTT.

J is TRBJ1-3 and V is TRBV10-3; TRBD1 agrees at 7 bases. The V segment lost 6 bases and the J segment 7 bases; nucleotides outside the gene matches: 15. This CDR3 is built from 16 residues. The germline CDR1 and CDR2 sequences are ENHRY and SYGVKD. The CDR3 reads CAIRDRLTFYGNTIYF. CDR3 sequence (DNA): TGTGCCATCAGGGACAGGCTCACCTTCTACGGGAACACCATATATTTT.

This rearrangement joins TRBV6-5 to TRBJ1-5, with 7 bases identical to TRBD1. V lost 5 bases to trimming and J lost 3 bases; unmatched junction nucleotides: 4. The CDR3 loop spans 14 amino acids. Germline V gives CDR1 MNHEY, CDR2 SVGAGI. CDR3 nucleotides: TGTGCCAGCAGTGTCACAGGGGACAATCAGCCCCAGCATTTT. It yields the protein CASSVTGDNQPQHF.

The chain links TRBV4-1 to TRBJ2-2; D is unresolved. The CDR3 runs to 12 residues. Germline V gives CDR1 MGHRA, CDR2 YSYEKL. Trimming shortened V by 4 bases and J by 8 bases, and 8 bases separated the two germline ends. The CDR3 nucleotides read TGCGCCAGCAGCCTACATGAAGGGGAGCTGTTTTTT. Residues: CASSLHEGELFF.

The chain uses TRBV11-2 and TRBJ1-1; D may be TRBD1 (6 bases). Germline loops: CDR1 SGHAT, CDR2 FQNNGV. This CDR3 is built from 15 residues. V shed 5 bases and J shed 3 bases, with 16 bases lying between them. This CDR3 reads CASSPLEGGYTEAFF. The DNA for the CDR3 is TGTGCCAGCAGCCCGTTAGAGGGGGGGTACACTGAAGCTTTCTTT.

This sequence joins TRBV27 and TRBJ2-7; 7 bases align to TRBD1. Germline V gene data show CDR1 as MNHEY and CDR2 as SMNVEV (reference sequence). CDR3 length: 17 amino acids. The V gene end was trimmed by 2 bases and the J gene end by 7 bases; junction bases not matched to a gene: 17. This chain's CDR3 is CASSLNRGTAMVGEQYF. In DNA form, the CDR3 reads TGTGCCAGCAGTTTAAATCGTGGGACAGCCATGGTTGGGGAGCAGTACTTC.

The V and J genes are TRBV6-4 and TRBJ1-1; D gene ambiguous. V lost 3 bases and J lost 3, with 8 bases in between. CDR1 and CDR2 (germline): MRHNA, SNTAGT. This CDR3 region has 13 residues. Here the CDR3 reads CASSEGADTEAFF. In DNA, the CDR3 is TGTGCCAGCAGTGAGGGAGCGGACACTGAAGCTTTCTTT.

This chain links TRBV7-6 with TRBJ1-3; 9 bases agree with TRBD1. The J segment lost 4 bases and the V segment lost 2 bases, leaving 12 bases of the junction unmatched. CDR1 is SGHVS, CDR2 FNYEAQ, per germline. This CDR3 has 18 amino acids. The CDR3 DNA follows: TGTGCCAGCAGCTTATCTGTGGGACAGGGTTTAGAAGGAAACACCATATATTTT. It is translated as CASSLSVGQGLEGNTIYF.

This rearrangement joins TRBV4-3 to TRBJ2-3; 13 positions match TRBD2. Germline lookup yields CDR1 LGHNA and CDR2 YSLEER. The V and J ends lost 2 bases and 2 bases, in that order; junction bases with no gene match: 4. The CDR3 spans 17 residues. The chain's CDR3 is CASSQYGTSGATDTQYF. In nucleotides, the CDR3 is TGCGCCAGCAGCCAATACGGGACTAGCGGGGCCACAGATACGCAGTATTTT.

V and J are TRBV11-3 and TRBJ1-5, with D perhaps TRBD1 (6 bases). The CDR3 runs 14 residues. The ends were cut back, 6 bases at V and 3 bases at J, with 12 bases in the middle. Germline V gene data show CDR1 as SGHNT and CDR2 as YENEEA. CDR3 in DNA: TGTGCCAGCAGACACCAGGGGAACAATCAGCCCCAGCATTTT. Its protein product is CASRHQGNNQPQHF.

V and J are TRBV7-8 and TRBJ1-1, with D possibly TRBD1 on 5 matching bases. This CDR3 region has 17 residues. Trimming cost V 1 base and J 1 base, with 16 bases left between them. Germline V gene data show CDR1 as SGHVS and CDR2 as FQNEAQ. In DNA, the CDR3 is TGTGCCAGCAGCTTAGTAGCCCCAGGTCAGGGGAACACTGAAGCTTTCTTT. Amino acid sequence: CASSLVAPGQGNTEAFF.

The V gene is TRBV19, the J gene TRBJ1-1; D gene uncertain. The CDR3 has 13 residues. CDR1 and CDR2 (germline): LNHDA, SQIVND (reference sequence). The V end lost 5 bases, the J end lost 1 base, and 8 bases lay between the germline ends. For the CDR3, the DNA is TGTGCCAGTAGTTCTTGGGCGAACACTGAAGCTTTCTTT. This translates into CASSSWANTEAFF.

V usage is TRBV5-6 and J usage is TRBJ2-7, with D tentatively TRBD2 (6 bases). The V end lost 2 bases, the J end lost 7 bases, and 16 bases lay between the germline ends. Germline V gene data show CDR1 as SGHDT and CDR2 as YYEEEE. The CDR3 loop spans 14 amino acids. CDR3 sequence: CASSFIDGAGEQYV. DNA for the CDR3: TGTGCCAGCAGCTTCATCGACGGGGCGGGGGAGCAGTACGTC.

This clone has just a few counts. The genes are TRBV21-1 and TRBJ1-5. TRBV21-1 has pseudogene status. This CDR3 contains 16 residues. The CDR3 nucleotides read TGTGCCAGCAACCCAAAGGCGGAAACATACAATCAGCCCCAGCATTTT. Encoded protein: CASNPKAETYNQPQHF.

Written as DNA, the CDR3 is TGTGCCAGCAGCGAGGCCCTAGGGGCGAACACTGAAGCTTTCTTT. This codes for CASSEALGANTEAFF. This chain uses TRBV6-5 with TRBJ1-1, with D tentatively TRBD1 (5 bases). Trimming removed 6 bases at V and 1 base at J, with 15 bases between. Germline V gives CDR1 MNHEY, CDR2 SVGAGI. The CDR3 extends over 15 amino acids.

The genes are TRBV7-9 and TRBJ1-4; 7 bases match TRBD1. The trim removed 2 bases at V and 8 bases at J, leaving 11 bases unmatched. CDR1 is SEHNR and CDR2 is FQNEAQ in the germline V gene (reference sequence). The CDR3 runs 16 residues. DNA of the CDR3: TGTGCCAGCAGCTTACTCTTACAGGGGTGGGAGGAAAAACTGTTTTTT. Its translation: CASSLLLQGWEEKLFF.

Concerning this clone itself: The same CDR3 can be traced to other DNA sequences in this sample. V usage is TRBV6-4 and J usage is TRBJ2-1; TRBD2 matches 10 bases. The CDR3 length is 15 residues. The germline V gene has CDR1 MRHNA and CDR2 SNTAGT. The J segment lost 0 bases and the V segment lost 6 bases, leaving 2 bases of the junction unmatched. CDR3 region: CASSERGGSYNEQFF. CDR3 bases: TGTGCCAGCAGCGAGCGGGGGGGCTCCTACAATGAGCAGTTCTTC.

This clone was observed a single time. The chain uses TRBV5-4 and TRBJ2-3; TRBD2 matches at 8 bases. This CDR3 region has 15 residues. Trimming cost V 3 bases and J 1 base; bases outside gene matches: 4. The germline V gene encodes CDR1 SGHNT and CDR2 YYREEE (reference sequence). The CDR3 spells CASSSGLGRTDTQYF. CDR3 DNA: TGTGCCAGCAGCTCGGGACTAGGACGCACAGATACGCAGTATTTT.

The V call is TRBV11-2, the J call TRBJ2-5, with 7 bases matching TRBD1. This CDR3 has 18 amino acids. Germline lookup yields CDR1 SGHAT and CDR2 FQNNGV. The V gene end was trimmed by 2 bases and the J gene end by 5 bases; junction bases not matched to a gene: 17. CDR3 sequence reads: CASSLRTDRDRRSETQYF. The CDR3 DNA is TGTGCCAGCAGCTTAAGGACGGACCGGGACAGACGGTCGGAGACCCAGTACTTC.

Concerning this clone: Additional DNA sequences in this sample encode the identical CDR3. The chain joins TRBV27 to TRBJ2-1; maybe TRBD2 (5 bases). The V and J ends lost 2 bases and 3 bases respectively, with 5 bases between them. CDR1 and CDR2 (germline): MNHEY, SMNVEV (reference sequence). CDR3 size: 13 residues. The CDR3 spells CASSLAGYNEQFF. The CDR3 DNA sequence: TGTGCCAGCAGTTTAGCGGGCTACAATGAGCAGTTCTTC.

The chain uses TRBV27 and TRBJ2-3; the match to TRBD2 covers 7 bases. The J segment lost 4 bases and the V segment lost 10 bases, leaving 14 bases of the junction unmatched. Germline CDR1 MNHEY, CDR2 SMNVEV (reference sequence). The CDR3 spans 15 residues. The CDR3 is CANRGGSYTSDTQYF. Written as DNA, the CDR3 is TGTGCCAATCGAGGCGGGAGCTATACGTCAGATACGCAGTATTTT.

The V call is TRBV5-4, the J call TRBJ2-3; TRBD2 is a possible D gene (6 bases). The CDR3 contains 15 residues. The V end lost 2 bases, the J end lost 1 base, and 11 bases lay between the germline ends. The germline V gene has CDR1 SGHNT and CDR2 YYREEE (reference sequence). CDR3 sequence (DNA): TGTGCCAGCAGCTTTCCCGGGAGCGGCACAGATACGCAGTATTTT. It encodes CASSFPGSGTDTQYF.

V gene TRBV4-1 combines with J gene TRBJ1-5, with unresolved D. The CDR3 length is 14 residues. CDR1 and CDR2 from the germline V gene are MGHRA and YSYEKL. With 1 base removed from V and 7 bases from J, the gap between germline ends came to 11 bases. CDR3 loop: CASSQGGSGQPQHF. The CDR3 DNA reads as TGCGCCAGCAGCCAAGGAGGGAGCGGGCAGCCCCAGCATTTT.

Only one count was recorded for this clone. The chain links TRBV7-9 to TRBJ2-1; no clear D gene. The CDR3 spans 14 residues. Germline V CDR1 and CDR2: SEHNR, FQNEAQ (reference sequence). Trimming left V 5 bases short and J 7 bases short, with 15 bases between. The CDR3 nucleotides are TGTGCCAGCAGCCCGAGGTACGGTGGTAATGAGCAGTTCTTC. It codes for CASSPRYGGNEQFF. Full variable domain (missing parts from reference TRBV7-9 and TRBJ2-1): DTGVSQNPRHKITKRGQNVTFRCDPISEHNRLYWYRQTLGQGPEFLTYFQNEAQLEKSRLLSDRFSAERPKGSFSTLEIQRTEQGDSAMYLCASSPRYGGNEQFFGPGTRLTVL.

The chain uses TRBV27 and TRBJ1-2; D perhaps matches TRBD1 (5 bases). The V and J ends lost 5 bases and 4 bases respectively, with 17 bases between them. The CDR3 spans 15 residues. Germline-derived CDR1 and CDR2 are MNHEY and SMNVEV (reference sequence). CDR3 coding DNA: TGTGCCAGCAGTCCTTCATCGACAGCTATCTATGGCTACACCTTC. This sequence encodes CASSPSSTAIYGYTF.

The CDR3 protein is CASSAGFENTEAFF. Here the CDR3 DNA reads TGTGCCAGCAGTGCAGGGTTCGAGAACACTGAAGCTTTCTTT. The chain is built from TRBV6-5 and TRBJ1-1; TRBD1 might be the D (5 bases). This CDR3 comprises 14 residues. V lost 5 bases, J lost 1 base, and 11 bases lay in between. Germline loops: CDR1 MNHEY, CDR2 SVGAGI.